This paragraph covers one TCR beta chain sequence. Its specificity is unknown. cDNA molecules, individually, were tagged with unique molecular identifiers. TCRdb recomputed calls from the 5' RACE reads with MiXCR, one row per CDR3 protein. This table holds tens of thousands of distinct CDR3 sequences, about 9.7% found once. This record comes from a study of early T cells in non-severe SARS-CoV-2 infection. On the study more broadly: Chains from this unsorted whole-blood bulk RNA could not be paired. Study-wide findings and caveats: Comparison of clonotypes with VDJdb favored anti-spike CD8 responses while missing private and CD4 specificities.

The germline V and J ends were trimmed by 4 bases and 4 bases, with 23 bases remaining between them. The CDR3 is 17 amino acids. CDR1 and CDR2 from the germline V gene are MNHEY and SMNVEV (reference sequence). The chain employs TRBV27 and TRBJ2-7; D might be TRBD1 (6 bases). This clonotype was sampled from an adult who was a healthcare worker with PCR-confirmed SARS-CoV-2 infection or an uninfected control (not recorded which). Specimen: whole blood. In DNA, the CDR3 is TGTGCCAGCAGTTGGGTCCCGTCCGGGACACCCGGTTACGAGCAGTACTTC. This encodes CASSWVPSGTPGYEQYF.